The 16 T cell receptor beta chains below all came from one sample that was sequenced in a study of T-cell reconstitution after alpha-beta-depleted transplantation in children. The authors prepared the TCRbeta library with unique molecular identifiers. MiXCR, run by TCRdb on the PCR reads, gives a single entry per CDR3 protein. The sample holds about 350,000 distinct CDR3 sequences, 13% seen once. The sample here was PBMCs, taken from the stem cell graft. The origin of the receptors is a human donor who donated a stem cell graft to a child with Fanconi anemia.

This clonotype was picked up a small number of times. The V gene is TRBV4-3, the J gene TRBJ1-5, with D uncertain. V was clipped by 0 bases and J by 5 bases, with 17 bases between them. CDR1 LGHNA and CDR2 YSLEER come from the germline V gene. This CDR3 is built from 17 residues. As DNA, the CDR3 is TGCGCCAGCAGCCAAGATCGGAGAGGACTTCCTCATCAGCCCCAGCATTTT. This sequence encodes CASSQDRRGLPHQPQHF.

This clonotype was found many times. This chain uses TRBV3-1 with TRBJ2-5, with a tentative D call TRBD1 (6 bases). CDR3 size: 13 residues. V was clipped by 3 bases and J by 4 bases, with 9 bases between them. CDR1 and CDR2 (germline): LGHDT, YNNKEL (reference sequence). The CDR3 loop is CASSHSDRETQYF. The CDR3 region has the DNA TGTGCCAGCAGCCATTCGGACAGAGAGACCCAGTACTTC.

At least ten counts were recorded for this clonotype. The J gene is TRBJ2-1, the V gene TRBV6-2 or TRBV6-3; perhaps TRBD1 as D (6 bases). This CDR3 spans 13 amino acids. CDR1 MNHEY and CDR2 SVGEGT come from the germline V gene. The ends were cut back, 7 bases at V and 4 bases at J, with 11 bases in the middle. The CDR3 here is CASTQDSYNEQFF. The CDR3 DNA sequence: TGTGCCAGCACCCAGGACAGTTACAATGAGCAGTTCTTC.

CDR3 amino acids: CASSEEVIRETQYF. For the CDR3, the DNA is TGTGCCAGCAGTGAGGAGGTAATTCGGGAGACCCAGTACTTC. The J gene is TRBJ2-5, the V gene TRBV2; possibly TRBD2 for D (5 bases). V gave up 3 bases and J gave up 5 bases, with 13 bases separating them. The germline CDR1 and CDR2 sequences are SNHLY and FYNNEI. The CDR3 covers 14 residues.

This clonotype was recorded a few times. V usage is TRBV2 and J usage is TRBJ1-6; D call uncertain. CDR3 length: 13 residues. Germline lookup yields CDR1 SNHLY and CDR2 FYNNEI. Trimming pared 3 bases from V and 8 bases from J, leaving 8 bases between. CDR3 sequence reads: CASSDRGYSPLHF. The CDR3 DNA reads TGTGCCAGCAGTGACCGGGGATATTCACCCCTCCACTTT.

The chain joins TRBV6-2 or TRBV6-3 to TRBJ1-5, with 7 nucleotides matching TRBD1. With 6 bases clipped from V and 7 bases from J, the junction kept 6 bases outside the gene matches. The CDR3 spans 13 residues. Germline CDR1 MNHEY, CDR2 SVGEGT. The CDR3 region is CASRQGLEQPQHF. Written as DNA, the CDR3 is TGTGCCAGCAGACAGGGGTTAGAACAGCCCCAGCATTTT.

This chain links TRBV7-2 with TRBJ1-6; D is undetermined. Germline V gene lookup returns CDR1 SGHTA and CDR2 FQGNSA. CDR3 length: 13 residues. The V end lost 2 bases, the J end lost 10 bases, and 9 bases lay between the germline ends. The CDR3 region has the DNA TGTGCCAGCAGCTTATTAGAGTTCTCACCCCTCCACTTT. Translated: CASSLLEFSPLHF. Looking up the rest from reference TRBV7-2 and TRBJ1-6 gives the full variable domain: GAGVSQSPSNKVTEKGKDVELRCDPISGHTALYWYRQSLGQGLEFLIYFQGNSAPDKSGLPSDRFSAERTGGSVSTLTIQRTQQEDSAVYLCASSLLEFSPLHFGNGTRLTVT.

The J gene is TRBJ2-1, the V gene TRBV13; D perhaps matches TRBD1 (5 bases). The germline V and J ends were trimmed by 5 bases and 4 bases, with 18 bases remaining between them. Germline CDR1 PRHDT, CDR2 FYEKMQ (reference sequence). This CDR3 has 16 residues. The CDR3 bases are TGTGCCAGCAGCACCCTGACAGTAAGGGTTTACAATGAGCAGTTCTTC. Its translation is CASSTLTVRVYNEQFF.

The chain carries TRBV6-1 and TRBJ1-5; D not resolved. V gave up 1 base and J gave up 4 bases, with 5 bases separating them. The germline V gene encodes CDR1 MNHNS and CDR2 SASEGT. The CDR3 extends over 13 amino acids. This chain's CDR3 is CASSEGTNQPQHF. CDR3 coding DNA: TGTGCCAGCAGTGAAGGTACGAATCAGCCCCAGCATTTT.

V and J are TRBV6-1 and TRBJ1-2, with TRBD1 identical over 9 bases. CDR1 is MNHNS, CDR2 SASEGT, per germline. There are 14 residues in the CDR3. With 8 bases clipped from V and 4 bases from J, the junction kept 8 bases outside the gene matches. Here the CDR3 reads CASYRGRLSYGYTF. Written as DNA, the CDR3 is TGTGCCAGCTACAGGGGGCGATTAAGCTATGGCTACACCTTC.

Concerning this clonotype: This may be a read error: a much more frequent sequence differs by one nucleotide. V usage is TRBV10-3 and J usage is TRBJ2-3; D unclear. V gave up 5 bases and J gave up 3 bases, with 6 bases separating them. There are 12 residues in the CDR3. Germline V gene lookup returns CDR1 ENHRY and CDR2 SYGVKD. CDR3 protein: CAISQITDTQYF. The CDR3 DNA follows: TGTGCCATCAGTCAGATAACAGATACGCAGTATTTT.

This clonotype was picked up many times. This chain joins TRBV4-1 and TRBJ1-1, with 7 bases lining up with TRBD1. Germline CDR1 is MGHRA and CDR2 is YSYEKL. This CDR3 is 13 amino acids long. The J segment lost 6 bases and the V segment lost 0 bases, leaving 1 base of the junction unmatched. CDR3 sequence reads: CASSQDQGAEAFF. The CDR3 nucleotides are TGCGCCAGCAGCCAAGATCAGGGGGCTGAAGCTTTCTTT.

This clonotype was picked up many times. The rearrangement links TRBV10-3 to TRBJ1-1; D gene uncertain. The CDR3 is made up of 12 amino acids. Germline CDR1 is ENHRY and CDR2 is SYGVKD. The V gene lost 3 bases and the J gene lost 7 bases, with 9 bases spanning the gap. DNA for the CDR3: TGTGCCATCAGTGATTCGCCTATTGAAGCTTTCTTT. Its protein product is CAISDSPIEAFF.

Ten or more counts support this clonotype. The chain has TRBV5-6 and TRBJ1-2, with a possible D match to TRBD1 (6 bases). This CDR3 is 13 amino acids long. Per germline, CDR1 SGHDT and CDR2 YYEEEE. V lost 3 bases to trimming and J lost 8 bases, with 14 bases between them. CDR3 loop: CASSWTALSGYTF. In nucleotides, the CDR3 is TGTGCCAGCAGCTGGACAGCTCTTAGCGGCTACACCTTC.

Many counts were recorded for this clonotype. The chain combines TRBV4-2 with TRBJ2-1, with 11 nucleotides matching TRBD2. The ends lost 6 bases at V and 4 bases at J; junction bases unmatched: 8. This CDR3 comprises 16 residues. Germline V CDR1 and CDR2: LGHNA, YNFKEQ. The CDR3 loop reads CASRLQLAGDYNEQFF. CDR3 coding DNA: TGTGCCAGCAGGTTGCAACTAGCGGGGGATTACAATGAGCAGTTCTTC.

This clonotype was detected a few times. Relative to the germline gene, one junction end is altered; a read error may explain this. This chain links TRBV4-3 with TRBJ1-2; 9 positions match TRBD1. The CDR3 runs 16 residues. Germline assignment: CDR1 LGHNA and CDR2 YSLEER. The chain's CDR3 is CASSQEGDRVVYGYTF. CDR3 nucleotide sequence: TGCGCCAGCAGCCAAGAAGGGGACAGGGTCGTCTATGGTTACACCTTC.